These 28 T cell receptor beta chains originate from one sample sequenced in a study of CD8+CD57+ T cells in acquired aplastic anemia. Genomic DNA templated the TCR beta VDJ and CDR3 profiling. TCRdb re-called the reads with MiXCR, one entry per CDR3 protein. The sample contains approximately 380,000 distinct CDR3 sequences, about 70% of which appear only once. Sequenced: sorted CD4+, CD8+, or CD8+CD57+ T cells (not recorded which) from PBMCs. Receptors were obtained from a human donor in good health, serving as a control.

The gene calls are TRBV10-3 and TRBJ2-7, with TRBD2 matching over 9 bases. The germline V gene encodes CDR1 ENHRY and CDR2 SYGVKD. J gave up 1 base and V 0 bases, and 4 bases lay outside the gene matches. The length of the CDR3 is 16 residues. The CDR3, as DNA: TGTGCCATCAGTGAGTCAGGGCTAGCGGGATCCTACGAGCAGTACTTC. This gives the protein CAISESGLAGSYEQYF.

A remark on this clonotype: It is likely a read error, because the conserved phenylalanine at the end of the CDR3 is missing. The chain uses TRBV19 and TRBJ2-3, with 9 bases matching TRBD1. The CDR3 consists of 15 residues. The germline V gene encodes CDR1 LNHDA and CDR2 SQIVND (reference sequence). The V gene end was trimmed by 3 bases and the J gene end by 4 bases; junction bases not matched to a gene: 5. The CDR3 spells CASSIYRGQADTQYL. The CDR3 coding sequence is TGTGCCAGTAGTATCTACAGGGGGCAGGCAGATACGCAGTATCTG.

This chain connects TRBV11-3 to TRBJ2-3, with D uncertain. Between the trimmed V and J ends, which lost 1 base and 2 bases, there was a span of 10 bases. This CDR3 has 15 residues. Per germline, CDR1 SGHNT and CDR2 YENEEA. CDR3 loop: CASSLATWVTDTQYF. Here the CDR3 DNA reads TGTGCCAGCAGCTTAGCGACCTGGGTCACAGATACGCAGTATTTT.

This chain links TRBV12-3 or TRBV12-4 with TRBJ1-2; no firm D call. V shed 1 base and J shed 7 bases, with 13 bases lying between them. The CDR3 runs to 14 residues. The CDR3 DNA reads TGTGCCAGCAGTTTAGATCTTCAAGGGCCTGGCTACACCTTC. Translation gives CASSLDLQGPGYTF.

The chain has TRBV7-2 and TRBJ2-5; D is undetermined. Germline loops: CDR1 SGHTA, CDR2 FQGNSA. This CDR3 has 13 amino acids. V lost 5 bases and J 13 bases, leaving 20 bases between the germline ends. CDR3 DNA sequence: TGTGCCAGCAGCCTGGGGATGCGAGAGGCCCGGTACTTC. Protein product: CASSLGMREARYF. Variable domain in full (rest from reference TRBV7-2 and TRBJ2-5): GAGVSQSPSNKVTEKGKDVELRCDPISGHTALYWYRQSLGQGLEFLIYFQGNSAPDKSGLPSDRFSAERTGGSVSTLTIQRTQQEDSAVYLCASSLGMREARYFGPGTRLLVL.

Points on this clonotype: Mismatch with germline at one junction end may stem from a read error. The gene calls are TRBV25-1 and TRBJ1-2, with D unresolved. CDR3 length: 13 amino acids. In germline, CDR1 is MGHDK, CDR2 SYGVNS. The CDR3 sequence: CASRAPTSYDYTF. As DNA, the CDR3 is TGTGCCTCAAGAGCGCCTACCTCCTATGACTACACCTTC.

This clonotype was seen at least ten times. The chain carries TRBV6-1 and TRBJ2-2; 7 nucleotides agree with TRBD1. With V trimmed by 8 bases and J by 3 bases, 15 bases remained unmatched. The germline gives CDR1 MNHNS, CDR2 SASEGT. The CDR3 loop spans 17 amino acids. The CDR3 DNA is TGTGCCAGCCTGTATGACAGGGTCGGGATTTACACCGGGGAGCTGTTTTTT. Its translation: CASLYDRVGIYTGELFF.

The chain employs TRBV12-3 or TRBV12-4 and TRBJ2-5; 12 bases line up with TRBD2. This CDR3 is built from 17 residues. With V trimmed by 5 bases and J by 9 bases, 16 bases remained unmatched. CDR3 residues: CASSALAGGPSSEAQYF. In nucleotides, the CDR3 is TGTGCCAGCAGTGCGCTAGCGGGGGGGCCGAGCTCGGAGGCCCAGTACTTC.

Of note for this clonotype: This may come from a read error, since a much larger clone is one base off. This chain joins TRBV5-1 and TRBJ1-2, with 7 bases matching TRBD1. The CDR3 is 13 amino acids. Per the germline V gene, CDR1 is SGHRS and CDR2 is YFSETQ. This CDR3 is CASRTQGSGGYTF. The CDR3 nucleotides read TGTGCCAGCAGGACACAGGGGTCGGGTGGCTACACCTTC.

This CDR3 reads CASSVAIGGTETQYF. The CDR3 nucleotides read TGCGCCAGCAGCGTAGCTATTGGGGGAACGGAGACCCAGTACTTC. The V call is TRBV4-3, the J call TRBJ2-5, with D perhaps TRBD1 or TRBD2 (5 bases each). V gave up 5 bases and J gave up 5 bases, with 18 bases separating them. The germline gives CDR1 LGHNA, CDR2 YSLEER. The length of the CDR3 is 15 residues.

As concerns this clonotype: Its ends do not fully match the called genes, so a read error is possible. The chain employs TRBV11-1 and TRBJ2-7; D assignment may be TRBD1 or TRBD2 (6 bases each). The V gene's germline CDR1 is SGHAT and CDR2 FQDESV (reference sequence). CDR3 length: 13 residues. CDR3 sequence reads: CASSRAGGREQYF. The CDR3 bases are TGTGCCAGCAGCCGCGCTGGGGGGCGAGAGCAGTACTTT.

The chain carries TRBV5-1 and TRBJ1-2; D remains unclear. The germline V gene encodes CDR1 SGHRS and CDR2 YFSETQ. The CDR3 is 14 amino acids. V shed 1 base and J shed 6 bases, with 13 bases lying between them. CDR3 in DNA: TGCGCCAGCAGCTTGCTGTTCACTCGCGATGGCTACACCTTC. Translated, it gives CASSLLFTRDGYTF.

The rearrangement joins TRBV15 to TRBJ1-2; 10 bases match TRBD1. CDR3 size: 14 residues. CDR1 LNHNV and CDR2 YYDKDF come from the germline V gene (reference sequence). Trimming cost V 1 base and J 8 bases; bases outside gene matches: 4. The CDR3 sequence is CATSRGQGAEGYTF. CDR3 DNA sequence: TGTGCCACCAGCAGAGGACAGGGGGCGGAGGGCTACACCTTC.

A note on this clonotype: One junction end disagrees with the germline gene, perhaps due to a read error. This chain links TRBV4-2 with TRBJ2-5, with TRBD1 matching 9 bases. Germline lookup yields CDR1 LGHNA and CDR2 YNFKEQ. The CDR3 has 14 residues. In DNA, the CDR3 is TGTGCCAGCAGCGCAGGACAGGGGCAAGGGACCCAGTACTTC. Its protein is CASSAGQGQGTQYF.

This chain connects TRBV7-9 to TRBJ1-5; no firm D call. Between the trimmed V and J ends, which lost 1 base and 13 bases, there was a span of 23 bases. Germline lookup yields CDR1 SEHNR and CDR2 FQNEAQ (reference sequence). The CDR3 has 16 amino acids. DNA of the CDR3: TGTGCCAGCAGCTTAGGATGGACCTCTAGCAAGCAGCTTCAGCATTTT. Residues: CASSLGWTSSKQLQHF.

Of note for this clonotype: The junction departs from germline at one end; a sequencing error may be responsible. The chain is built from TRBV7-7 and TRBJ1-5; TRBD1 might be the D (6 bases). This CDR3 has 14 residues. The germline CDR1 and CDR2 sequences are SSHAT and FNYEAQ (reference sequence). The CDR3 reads CASSATHDMGATQF. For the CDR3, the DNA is TGTGCTAGCAGCGCGACCCATGATATGGGGGCGACCCAGTTT.

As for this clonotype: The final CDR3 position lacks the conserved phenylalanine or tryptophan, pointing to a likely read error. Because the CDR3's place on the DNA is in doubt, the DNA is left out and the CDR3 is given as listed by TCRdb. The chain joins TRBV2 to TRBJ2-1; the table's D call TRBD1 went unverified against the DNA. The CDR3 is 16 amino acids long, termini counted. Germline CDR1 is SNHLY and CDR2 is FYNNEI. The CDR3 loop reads CASRRARGTDTQYFVS.

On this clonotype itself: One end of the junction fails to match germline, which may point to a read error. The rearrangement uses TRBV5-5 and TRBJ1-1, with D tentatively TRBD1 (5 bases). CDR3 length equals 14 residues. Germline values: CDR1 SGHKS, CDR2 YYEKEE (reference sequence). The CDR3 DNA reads TGCGCCAGCAGCTTGGCGGACATGAACACTGAAGCTTTCTTT. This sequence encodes CASSLADMNTEAFF. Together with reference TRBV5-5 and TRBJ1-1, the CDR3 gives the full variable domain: DAGVTQSPTHLIKTRGQQVTLRCSPISGHKSVSWYQQVLGQGPQFIFQYYEKEERGRGNFPDRFSARQFPNYSSELNVNALLLGDSALYLCASSLADMNTEAFFGQGTRLTVV.

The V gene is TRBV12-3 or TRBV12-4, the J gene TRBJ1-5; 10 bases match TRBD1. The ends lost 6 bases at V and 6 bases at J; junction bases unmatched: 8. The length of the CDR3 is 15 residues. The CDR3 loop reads CASSVGTGEFQPQHF. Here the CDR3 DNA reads TGTGCCAGCAGCGTAGGGACAGGGGAATTTCAGCCCCAGCATTTT.

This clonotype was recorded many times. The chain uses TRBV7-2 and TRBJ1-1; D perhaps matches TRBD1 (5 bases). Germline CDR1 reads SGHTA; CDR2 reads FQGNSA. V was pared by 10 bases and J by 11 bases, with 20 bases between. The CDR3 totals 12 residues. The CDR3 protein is CATVPPRVGAFF. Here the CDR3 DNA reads TGTGCCACCGTACCCCCCAGGGTCGGGGCTTTCTTT.

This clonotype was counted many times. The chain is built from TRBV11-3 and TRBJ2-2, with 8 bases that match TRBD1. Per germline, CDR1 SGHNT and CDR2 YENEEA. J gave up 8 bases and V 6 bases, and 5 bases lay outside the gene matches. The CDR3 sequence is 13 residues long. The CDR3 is CASRNRGAGELFF. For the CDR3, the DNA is TGTGCCAGCAGGAACAGGGGGGCAGGGGAGCTGTTTTTT.

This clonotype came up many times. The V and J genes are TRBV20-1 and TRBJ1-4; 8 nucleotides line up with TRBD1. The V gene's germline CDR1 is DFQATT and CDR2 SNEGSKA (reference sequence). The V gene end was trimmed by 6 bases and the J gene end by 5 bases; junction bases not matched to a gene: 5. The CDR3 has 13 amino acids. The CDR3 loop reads CSARRQGNEKLFF. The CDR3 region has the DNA TGCAGTGCCAGACGACAGGGGAATGAAAAACTGTTTTTT.

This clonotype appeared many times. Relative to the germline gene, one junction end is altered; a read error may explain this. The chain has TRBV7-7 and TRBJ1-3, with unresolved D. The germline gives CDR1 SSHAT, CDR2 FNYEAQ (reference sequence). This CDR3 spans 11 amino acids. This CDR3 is CASSLRNTIYF. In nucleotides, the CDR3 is TGTGCTAGCAGCCTCCGAAACACCATATATTTT.

The CDR3 coding sequence is TGTGCCAGCAGCCGCGACCAGGGAGCCTACGAGCAGTTCCACTTT. Its translation: CASSRDQGAYEQFHF. V usage is TRBV7-2 and J usage is TRBJ1-6; D is possibly TRBD1 (5 bases). The CDR3 contains 15 residues. V gave up 5 bases and J gave up 17 bases, with 25 bases separating them. Germline assignment: CDR1 SGHTA and CDR2 FQGNSA. Complete variable domain (other parts from reference TRBV7-2 and TRBJ1-6): GAGVSQSPSNKVTEKGKDVELRCDPISGHTALYWYRQSLGQGLEFLIYFQGNSAPDKSGLPSDRFSAERTGGSVSTLTIQRTQQEDSAVYLCASSRDQGAYEQFHFGNGTRLTVT.

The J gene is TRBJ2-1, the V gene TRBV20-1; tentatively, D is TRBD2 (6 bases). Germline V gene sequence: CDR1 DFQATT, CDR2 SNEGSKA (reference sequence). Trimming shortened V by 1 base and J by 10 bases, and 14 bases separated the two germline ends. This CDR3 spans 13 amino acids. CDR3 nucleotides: TGCAGTGCTAGAGGCCTAGCGCTCAACGAGCAGTTCTTC. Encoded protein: CSARGLALNEQFF.

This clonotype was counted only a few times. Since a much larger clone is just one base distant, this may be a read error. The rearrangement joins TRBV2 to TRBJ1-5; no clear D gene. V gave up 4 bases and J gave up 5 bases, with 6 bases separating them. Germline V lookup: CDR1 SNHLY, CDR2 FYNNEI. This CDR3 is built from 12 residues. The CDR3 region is CASSAGHQPQHF. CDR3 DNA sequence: TGTGCCAGCAGTGCTGGTCATCAGCCCCAGCATTTT.

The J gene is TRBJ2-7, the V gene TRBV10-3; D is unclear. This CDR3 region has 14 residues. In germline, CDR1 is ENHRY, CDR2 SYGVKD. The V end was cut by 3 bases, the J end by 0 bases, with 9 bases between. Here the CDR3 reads CAISEGRSSYEQYF. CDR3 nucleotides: TGTGCCATCAGTGAAGGCAGAAGCTCCTACGAGCAGTACTTC.

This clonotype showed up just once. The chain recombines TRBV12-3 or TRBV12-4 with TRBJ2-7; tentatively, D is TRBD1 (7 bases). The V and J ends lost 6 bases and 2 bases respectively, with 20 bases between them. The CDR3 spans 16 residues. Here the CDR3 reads CASRSHRQGGPYEQYF. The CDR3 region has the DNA TGTGCCAGCAGATCACATCGACAGGGAGGCCCCTACGAGCAGTACTTC.